This T cell receptor beta chain was sequenced in a study of shared clonotypes between healthy human individuals. Study context: Every donor yielded three CD4 naive, three CD4 memory, two CD8 naive and one CD8 memory plate.

CD8 memory combined CD45RO+ cells with CCR7-negative CD45RA+ TemRA cells. This table comes from immunoSEQ multiplex PCR, and its TCRdb copy is limited to in-frame clones, with some not included. The top ten hold roughly 15% of the sample, which has under 350,000 clones, more than 75% seen once. The germline CDR1 and CDR2 sequences are GTSNPN and SVGIG (reference sequence). V was trimmed by 2 bases and J by 7 bases, leaving 15 bases between them. This CDR3 region has 14 residues. The receptor comes from a young man in good health. The chain is built from TRBV30 and TRBJ1-5; D call uncertain. The sequencing sample was made of memory CD8+ T cells sorted from blood. Subset denoted: CD45RO+ cells pooled with CCR7-negative TemRA cells. Here the CDR3 reads CAWSLSRAQQPQHF. The CDR3 DNA sequence: TGTGCCTGGAGTTTGTCGAGGGCACAGCAGCCCCAGCATTTT.